Given below is one T cell receptor beta chain in context. No cognate antigen has been identified for it. No base quality information exists; no much larger clone differs at one position. This entry comes from a study of beta chain features in type 1 diabetes (dated 2018 in TCRdb). About the investigation overall: Mean age, gender distribution, total cell number and subset yield did not differ between patients and healthy donors. Across all samples, about 110 million sorted cells were examined, and cell number per subset correlated strongly with RNA yield. The study compared TCRB repertoires of sorted circulating CD4+ T cell subsets between recently diagnosed type 1 diabetes patients and matched healthy donors. Regulatory and stem cell-like memory subsets were isolated from only 8 patients and roughly eight healthy donors, whereas naive and central memory subsets came from all 28 donors.

The entire isolated RNA was reverse transcribed using the High Capacity cDNA Reverse Transcription Kit, and thus expressed TCRB transcripts were sequenced. Naive, central memory and regulatory T cell samples underwent deep immunoSEQ sequencing, averaging around 3.6 million total reads per sample. Sorted cells were lysed in RLT buffer, and RNA was extracted using DNase-treated RNeasy Micro or Mini kits according to cell number. To prevent cross-contamination, each cell subset was processed individually, whereas patient and healthy donor samples were processed jointly. Using the immunoSEQ multiplex PCR, TCRB sequences were amplified from cDNA into 87-bp fragments spanning the CDR3 region. Sequencing of the amplicons was done on the Illumina HiSeq platform. Per the original workflow: PCR bias was computationally corrected using synthetic template baselines, reads within Hamming distance 2 were collapsed, and singletons that could not be merged were discarded. Reads were aligned against IMGT so that V, D and J genes, CDR3 length and insertions or deletions at six rearrangement sites could be assigned. Within each subset, clonotype counts were normalized to sorted cell number, and only after that were true diversity and Gini coefficients computed with the tcR R package. The overlap coefficient, calculated on TCRB nucleotide sequences, was used to quantify repertoire sharing. Out-of-frame TCRB sequences from naive cells were analyzed to stand in for the pre-selection repertoire. What TCRdb holds here is the immuneACCESS table cut down to in-frame rearrangements. Part of the clones is not present; checked against another copy, under half of the missing clones reflect an unresolved V gene, and the others are unexplained. The D gene and trimming were derived from the DNA, and the V and J assignments and clone size from that table. The sample includes hundreds of thousands of clones, with roughly 16% observed a single time. The top ten constitute 0.093% of the sample.

The CDR3, cysteine through phenylalanine, is 11 amino acids long. Only the CDR3 DNA stays, 33 bases, in frame from base 1. CDR1 is given as SSHAT and CDR2 as FNYEAQ, both from the germline V gene (reference sequence). V loses 5 bases, J loses 8 bases, and the germline ends lie 9 bases apart. Findings and caveats that apply to the study as a whole: Fewer insertions and more nucleotide deletions at VDJ recombination sites were observed in patients with type 1 diabetes, implying thymic rearrangement abnormalities. Because cDNA was sequenced instead of genomic DNA, highly expressing activated cells could be over-represented, though the groups showed no difference in activation or CD3 levels. In all four CD4+ subsets, TCRB CDR3 length was moderately but significantly shorter in type 1 diabetes patients. Shorter templates might have been favored by PCR, but patient and control samples were amplified and corrected together, so both groups would have been affected equally by any skew. Because the HLA sub-analyses included only small numbers of individuals, any influence of HLA type on TCRB rearrangement was left unresolved. The naive, central memory and regulatory TCRB repertoires appeared to resemble one another more closely among patients than among healthy donors.

Each donor gave one peripheral blood draw, about 100 mL on average, collected into heparinised tubes. Using a panel that included CD45RO, CCR7, CD25, CD127, CD95 and CD27, naive, central memory, regulatory and stem cell-like memory CD4+ T cells were sorted on a BD FACSAria II. A purity above 98% was achieved for all sorted populations. PBMCs were isolated right away by Lymphoprep density gradient centrifugation and were stained directly, without culture. So that batch effects would be minimized, each experiment stained and sorted samples in pairs, pairing one healthy donor with one patient. Recombination connected TRBV7-7 to TRBJ2-5; TRBD2 is a possible D gene, resting on 5 matching bases. What was sequenced was naive CD4+ T cells from blood. The cell subset or site label here, explained by the study, means: true naive CD4+ T cells. This TCR was recovered from a man aged 18 to 29 in good health. The nucleotide sequence reads as follows: TGTGCCAGCAGCGCCGAGGGCACCCAGTACTTC. It specifies CASSAEGTQYF.